One and the same sample provided the 4 T cell receptor beta chains below, sequenced in a study of identifying expanded T cells in peripheral blood. Sequencing used immunoSEQ multiplex PCR; TCRdb keeps in-frame clones, though not all of them. The top ten hold 15% to 20% of the sample, which has about 81,000 clones, around 83% seen once. Sequences were obtained from blood. These TCRs come from a person aged 18 to 70 in good health.

The genes are TRBV7-2 and TRBJ2-3; 7 bases line up with TRBD2. The junction had 11 bases not matched to a gene; V was cut back by 5 bases and J by 6 bases. This CDR3 contains 15 residues. Germline V gene lookup returns CDR1 SGHTA and CDR2 FQGNSA. The CDR3 DNA sequence: TGTGCCAGCAGCCCCACGGTGTTTAGCGGGGATACGCAGTATTTT. Protein sequence: CASSPTVFSGDTQYF.

This clone was seen a single time. The rearrangement uses TRBV11-3 and TRBJ1-3; 8 bases agree with TRBD1. Germline V gives CDR1 SGHNT, CDR2 YENEEA. Trimming at V came to 5 bases and at J to 0 bases, leaving 3 bases not matched to a gene. The CDR3 consists of 15 residues. The CDR3: CASSPGGLSGNTIYF. The CDR3 DNA reads TGTGCCAGCAGCCCAGGGGGCCTCTCTGGAAACACCATATATTTT. Full variable domain (rest looked up from reference TRBV11-3 and TRBJ1-3): EAGVVQSPRYKIIEKKQPVAFWCNPISGHNTLYWYLQNLGQGPELLIRYENEEAVDDSQLPKDRFSAERLKGVDSTLKIQPAELGDSAVYLCASSPGGLSGNTIYFGEGSWLTVV.

This clone was found once. V gene TRBV30 combines with J gene TRBJ1-2; 11 bases fit TRBD1. The germline V gene has CDR1 GTSNPN and CDR2 SVGIG (reference sequence). The CDR3 totals 14 residues. V shed 5 bases, J shed 0 bases, and the junction held 2 bases outside the gene matches. Written as DNA, the CDR3 is TGTGCCTGGGGACAGGGGGCGACTAACTATGGCTACACCTTC. Residues: CAWGQGATNYGYTF.

The genes are TRBV5-6 and TRBJ1-5, with 12 bases identical to TRBD1. The germline CDR1 and CDR2 sequences are SGHDT and YYEEEE. The CDR3 spans 16 residues. The J segment lost 4 bases and the V segment lost 3 bases, leaving 5 bases of the junction unmatched. The CDR3 loop reads CASSSGTGGWNQPQHF. The CDR3 region has the DNA TGTGCCAGCAGCTCCGGGACAGGGGGCTGGAATCAGCCCCAGCATTTT.